This T cell receptor (beta chain) emerged from a study of blood T cell repertoires in COVID-19. Study information: T cells, B-cell-depleted T cells, or PBMCs supplied cDNA or gDNA.

In the original workflow: Reference gene primer amplification gave estimated nucleated cell counts. Assay used: immunoSEQ multiplex PCR; TCRdb lists only in-frame clones, some missing. V, J and clone size were drawn from that table, and D and trimming were deduced from the DNA. The table shows some 32,000 clones, with over 75% occurring only once. CDR1 and CDR2 from the germline V gene are LNHDA and SQIVND (reference sequence). The CDR3 consists of 14 residues. Trimming removed 1 base from V and 7 bases from J; junction bases left unmatched: 0. The gene calls are TRBV19 and TRBJ2-3, with 12 bases lining up with TRBD2. Material: peripheral blood. The origin of this receptor is a man aged 55-75 years with active COVID-19. CDR3: CASSIGTSGNTQYF. For the CDR3, the DNA is TGTGCCAGTAGTATAGGGACTAGCGGGAATACGCAGTATTTT.